Listed here are 9 T cell receptor beta chains from one sample, sequenced in a study of cytomegalovirus exposure and HLA in healthy donors. Researchers ran the PCR with 60 Vbeta and 13 Jbeta primers. Here immunoSEQ multiplex PCR was the method, and the copy in TCRdb shows in-frame clones only, minus some. The data hold under 130,000 clones, with about three quarters observed a single time. Sequenced: PBMCs. The receptors come from a woman between 40 and 50 years old in good health and CMV-seropositive.

The rearrangement uses TRBV5-4 and TRBJ2-3; D unresolved. Germline CDR1 reads SGHNT; CDR2 reads YYREEE (reference sequence). The CDR3 loop spans 16 amino acids. Trimming pared 1 base from V and 0 bases from J, leaving 12 bases between. CDR3 loop: CASSLFLSTSTDTQYF. The CDR3 DNA sequence: TGTGCCAGCAGCTTGTTCCTATCAACTAGCACAGATACGCAGTATTTT.

This chain links TRBV11-2 with TRBJ1-1; D might be TRBD1 (6 bases). The V end was cut by 6 bases, the J end by 1 base, with 12 bases between. Germline V gene sequence: CDR1 SGHAT, CDR2 FQNNGV. This CDR3 is 14 amino acids long. CDR3 sequence: CASSQQQGNTEAFF. DNA for the CDR3: TGTGCCAGCAGTCAACAACAGGGGAACACTGAAGCTTTCTTT.

V and J are TRBV4-1 and TRBJ1-1, with D possibly matching TRBD1 (5 bases). Germline V lookup: CDR1 MGHRA, CDR2 YSYEKL. V lost 4 bases, J lost 6 bases, and 18 bases lay in between. CDR3 length equals 15 residues. CDR3 nucleotide sequence: TGCGCCAGCAGCCCAACCAGGAGCAGGGCGTCTGAAGCTTTCTTT. This codes for CASSPTRSRASEAFF.

The chain uses TRBV27 and TRBJ2-3, with D possibly being TRBD2 (6 bases). The CDR3 is made up of 11 amino acids. V dropped 6 bases and J dropped 6 bases, with 7 bases sitting between them. Germline V gene sequence: CDR1 MNHEY, CDR2 SMNVEV (reference sequence). CDR3 nucleotide sequence: TGTGCCAGCAGCCGGGGGGATACGCAGTATTTT. Encoded protein: CASSRGDTQYF.

The chain couples TRBV27 to TRBJ2-7; 11 bases map to TRBD2. The CDR3 loop spans 17 amino acids. J was trimmed by 1 base and V by 2 bases; bases with no gene match: 7. Germline loops: CDR1 MNHEY, CDR2 SMNVEV (reference sequence). CDR3 sequence: CASSLRTSGLGSYEQYF. In DNA form, the CDR3 reads TGTGCCAGCAGTTTAAGGACTAGCGGGCTTGGTTCCTACGAGCAGTACTTC.

The V call is TRBV2, the J call TRBJ2-5, with D possibly TRBD1 on 5 matching bases. The V gene's germline CDR1 is SNHLY and CDR2 FYNNEI. V was clipped by 7 bases and J by 2 bases, with 17 bases between them. This CDR3 has 15 amino acids. Written as DNA, the CDR3 is TGTGCCAGCATAGGTGGGGCCCTACGACAAGAGACCCAGTACTTC. It translates to CASIGGALRQETQYF.

The chain couples TRBV27 to TRBJ2-7, with D maybe TRBD1 (6 bases). Trimming removed 5 bases at V and 6 bases at J, with 17 bases between. CDR1 is MNHEY and CDR2 is SMNVEV in the germline V gene (reference sequence). CDR3 length: 14 residues. CDR3 DNA sequence: TGTGCCAGCAGTGAAGACAGGTTTTCCCTCGAGCAGTACTTC. It is translated as CASSEDRFSLEQYF.

The V and J genes are TRBV4-2 and TRBJ2-7; D not resolved. In germline, CDR1 is LGHNA, CDR2 YNFKEQ. V dropped 5 bases and J dropped 1 base, with 9 bases sitting between them. The CDR3 covers 13 residues. In DNA form, the CDR3 reads TGTGCCAGCAGCGCTACGGTTTCCTACGAGCAGTACTTC. The encoded protein is CASSATVSYEQYF.

This clone was recorded only once. The chain recombines TRBV9 with TRBJ2-1, with 10 bases matching TRBD1. Germline trimming cut 8 bases from V and 4 bases from J; bases unmatched to any gene: 9. Germline CDR1 and CDR2: SGDLS and YYNGEE. The CDR3 loop spans 15 amino acids. CDR3 coding DNA: TGTGCCAGTGAGCGCCCGGACAGGGGGTACAATGAGCAGTTCTTC. It translates to CASERPDRGYNEQFF.